This TCR beta chain was identified in a study of CD8+ T cells in alopecia areata. CDR3 size: 14 residues. The V end was cut by 0 bases, the J end by 0 bases, with 7 bases between. The V gene's germline CDR1 is SGDLS and CDR2 YYNGEE. Extraction and reverse transcription of RNA yielded cDNA as the sequencing template. Data came from immunoSEQ multiplex PCR; TCRdb stores just in-frame clones and leaves some out. The table has roughly 59,000 clones, roughly half seen once. Using a FACSAria, the CD4+ and CD8+ T cells were sorted from the PBMCs. The clonotype was recovered from a human donor with alopecia areata. Sequenced here: CD8+ T cells sorted from blood, sampled at week 0. The chain links TRBV9 to TRBJ2-7, with D possibly being TRBD1 or TRBD2 (5 bases each). CDR3 coding DNA: TGTGCCAGCAGCGTAGGGGACCCCTCCTACGAGCAGTACTTC. The encoded protein is CASSVGDPSYEQYF.